This T cell receptor beta chain originates from a study of vaccination and CD4 T cells after COVID-19. Across the study: Drawing of post-COVID samples took place a median 101 days after diagnosis (range 35 to 161). Post-vaccination samples were procured at a median of roughly 76 days following dose two (range 14 to 241).

Using its own MiXCR run on the PCR reads, TCRdb lists one record per CDR3 protein. The table records tens of thousands of distinct CDR3 sequences, about 60% of them present only once. Positivity by PCR occurred from March to December 2020, a period that predated US Alpha, Beta and Delta variants. Germline-derived CDR1 and CDR2 are MNHEY and SMNVEV (reference sequence). The V gene end was trimmed by 6 bases and the J gene end by 12 bases; junction bases not matched to a gene: 10. The CDR3 consists of 13 residues. This clonotype came up once. Material: CD4+ T cells from blood, obtained before SARS-CoV-2 vaccination. This clonotype was obtained from a human donor who had recovered from COVID-19. The chain employs TRBV27 and TRBJ2-1; TRBD1 matches at 8 bases. As DNA, the CDR3 is TGTGCCAGCAGCAGGGACAGGCGGGGAGGGCAGTTCTTC. Protein product: CASSRDRRGGQFF.